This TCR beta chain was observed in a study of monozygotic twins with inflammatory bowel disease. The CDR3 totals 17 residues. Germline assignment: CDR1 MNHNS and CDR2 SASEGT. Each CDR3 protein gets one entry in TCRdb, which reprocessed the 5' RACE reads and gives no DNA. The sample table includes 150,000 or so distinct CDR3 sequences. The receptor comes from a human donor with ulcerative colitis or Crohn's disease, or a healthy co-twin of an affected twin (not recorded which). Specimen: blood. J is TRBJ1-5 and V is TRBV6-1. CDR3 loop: CASRPNLGFPSNQPQHF.